One and the same sample provided the 12 T cell receptor beta chains below, sequenced in a study of blood T cell repertoires in COVID-19. Sequenced by immunoSEQ multiplex PCR; TCRdb stores in-frame clones only, minus some. The sample consists of more than 100,000 clones, 86% of them appearing once. The sample was peripheral blood. These TCRs come from a man aged 40-49 years with acute or convalescent COVID-19.

The chain employs TRBV5-6 and TRBJ2-5; D is uncertain. The CDR3 covers 13 residues. V shed 3 bases and J shed 2 bases, with 8 bases lying between them. Looked up from germline, CDR1 is SGHDT and CDR2 is YYEEEE. The CDR3 sequence: CASSSLSQETQYF. The DNA of the CDR3 is TGTGCCAGCAGCTCACTCTCGCAAGAGACCCAGTACTTC. The full variable domain, in which reference TRBV5-6 and TRBJ2-5 provide the parts outside the CDR3, is DAGVTQSPTHLIKTRGQQVTLRCSPKSGHDTVSWYQQALGQGPQFIFQYYEEEERQRGNFPDRFSGHQFPNYSSELNVNALLLGDSALYLCASSSLSQETQYFGPGTRLLVL.

J is TRBJ1-3 and V is TRBV19; D remains unclear. Germline values: CDR1 LNHDA, CDR2 SQIVND (reference sequence). V was shortened by 7 bases and J by 0 bases, with 10 bases between the two germline ends. This CDR3 is 14 amino acids long. The CDR3 DNA reads TGTGCCAGTAACGAATTACACTCTGGAAACACCATATATTTT. It yields the protein CASNELHSGNTIYF. Drawing the rest from reference TRBV19 and TRBJ1-3, the complete variable domain is DGGITQSPKYLFRKEGQNVTLSCEQNLNHDAMYWYRQDPGQGLRLIYYSQIVNDFQKGDIAEGYSVSREKKESFPLTVTSAQKNPTAFYLCASNELHSGNTIYFGEGSWLTVV.

V usage is TRBV5-1 and J usage is TRBJ1-1; 7 bases fit TRBD1. Germline V CDR1 and CDR2: SGHRS, YFSETQ. The CDR3 loop spans 14 amino acids. J was trimmed by 7 bases and V by 4 bases; bases with no gene match: 10. The CDR3 loop reads CASSPSRGAGEAFF. The CDR3 DNA is TGCGCCAGCAGCCCCAGCAGGGGGGCAGGTGAAGCTTTCTTT. Complete variable domain (other parts from reference TRBV5-1 and TRBJ1-1): KAGVTQTPRYLIKTRGQQVTLSCSPISGHRSVSWYQQTPGQGLQFLFEYFSETQRNKGNFPGRFSGRQFSNSRSEMNVSTLELGDSALYLCASSPSRGAGEAFFGQGTRLTVV.

V is TRBV10-3 and J is TRBJ1-2, with TRBD1 matching over 7 bases. The CDR3 covers 12 residues. Losses at the gene ends were 7 bases for V and 5 bases for J; bases not matched to a gene: 4. Germline CDR1 reads ENHRY; CDR2 reads SYGVKD. CDR3 loop: CAITDRDYGYTF. Here the CDR3 DNA reads TGTGCCATCACCGACAGGGATTATGGCTACACCTTC.

The CDR3 spells CASSRTGGMNTEAFF. In DNA, the CDR3 is TGTGCCAGTAGCCGGACAGGTGGCATGAACACTGAAGCTTTCTTT. The gene calls are TRBV19 and TRBJ1-1, with 7 bases that match TRBD1. The CDR3 is 15 amino acids. CDR1 LNHDA and CDR2 SQIVND come from the germline V gene (reference sequence). The V and J ends lost 6 bases and 0 bases, in that order; junction bases with no gene match: 7. The full variable domain, in which reference TRBV19 and TRBJ1-1 provide the parts outside the CDR3, is DGGITQSPKYLFRKEGQNVTLSCEQNLNHDAMYWYRQDPGQGLRLIYYSQIVNDFQKGDIAEGYSVSREKKESFPLTVTSAQKNPTAFYLCASSRTGGMNTEAFFGQGTRLTVV.

CDR3 sequence reads: CASSPPLGQGNTIYF. For the CDR3, the DNA is TGTGCCAGCTCACCACCCTTGGGACAGGGAAACACCATATATTTT. The chain uses TRBV18 and TRBJ1-3; 7 bases fit TRBD1. The V gene end was trimmed by 0 bases and the J gene end by 4 bases; junction bases not matched to a gene: 3. The germline V gene has CDR1 KGHSH and CDR2 LQKENI. CDR3 length: 15 amino acids.

The chain is built from TRBV12-3 or TRBV12-4 and TRBJ2-5; 7 bases agree with TRBD2. This CDR3 contains 13 residues. After removal of 8 bases from V and 3 bases from J, the junction contained 6 bases not matched to a gene. The CDR3 nucleotides read TGTGCCAGCGGGAACGCGGGGGAAGAGACCCAGTACTTC. Its translation is CASGNAGEETQYF.

The gene calls are TRBV6-1 and TRBJ1-1; weak D call: TRBD1 (6 bases). V was shortened by 0 bases and J by 5 bases, with 16 bases between the two germline ends. The length of the CDR3 is 16 residues. Germline values: CDR1 MNHNS, CDR2 SASEGT. The CDR3 coding sequence is TGTGCCAGCAGTGAAGCGCTTCTGAGGGGGTGGACTGAAGCTTTCTTT. Its protein product is CASSEALLRGWTEAFF.

The chain is built from TRBV6-5 and TRBJ1-4; 8 bases match TRBD1. Germline V gene lookup returns CDR1 MNHEY and CDR2 SVGAGI. The CDR3 is 15 residues long. V lost 0 bases, J lost 10 bases, and 7 bases stayed unmatched. In nucleotides, the CDR3 is TGTGCCAGCAGTTACTCGGGACAGGCGGTAGGAAAACTGTTTTTT. It specifies CASSYSGQAVGKLFF.

V is TRBV25-1 and J is TRBJ1-1, with 9 bases that match TRBD1. The V segment lost 3 bases and the J segment 5 bases; nucleotides outside the gene matches: 7. Germline-derived CDR1 and CDR2 are MGHDK and SYGVNS. The CDR3 extends over 15 amino acids. In DNA, the CDR3 is TGTGCCAGCAGTGACTACAGGGGGCGTGTGACTGAAGCTTTCTTT. It encodes CASSDYRGRVTEAFF.

J is TRBJ1-1 and V is TRBV5-1; D is unresolved. V was clipped by 3 bases and J by 2 bases, with 8 bases between them. The CDR3 is 13 residues long. Germline lookup yields CDR1 SGHRS and CDR2 YFSETQ. As DNA, the CDR3 is TGCGCCAGCAGCTCCCCGGGTAACACTGAAGCTTTCTTT. This codes for CASSSPGNTEAFF.

CDR3 DNA sequence: TGTGCCAGCAGCTTTGGACAGGGAACGGAGTATTCTGGGGCCAACGTCCTGACTTTC. It specifies CASSFGQGTEYSGANVLTF. The chain links TRBV11-2 to TRBJ2-6; 8 bases line up with TRBD1. CDR1 is SGHAT and CDR2 is FQNNGV in the germline V gene. Trimming at V came to 3 bases and at J to 1 base, leaving 11 bases not matched to a gene. The length of the CDR3 is 19 residues. The full variable domain, completed using reference TRBV11-2 and TRBJ2-6, is EAGVAQSPRYKIIEKRQSVAFWCNPISGHATLYWYQQILGQGPKLLIQFQNNGVVDDSQLPKDRFSAERLKGVDSTLKIQPAKLEDSAVYLCASSFGQGTEYSGANVLTFGAGSRLTVL.